The 20 T cell receptor beta chains presented below share a single source sample, sequenced in a study of blood T cells in healthy people across ages. Together with a sample-barcoded 5' primer, a J-beta primer mix was included in a second PCR lasting about 7 to 11 cycles. TCRdb independently ran MiXCR on the 5' RACE reads; one entry per CDR3 protein. In the table there are about 970,000 distinct CDR3 sequences, roughly half of which are singletons. The sequencing input was blood. These receptors originate from a woman in her fifties or sixties in good health.

The chain recombines TRBV2 with TRBJ1-5, with TRBD1 identical over 7 bases. This CDR3 has 14 residues. CDR1 SNHLY and CDR2 FYNNEI come from the germline V gene. The ends lost 3 bases at V and 2 bases at J; junction bases unmatched: 1. The CDR3 DNA is TGTGCCAGCAGTGATGACAGGGGCAATCAGCCCCAGCATTTT. This encodes CASSDDRGNQPQHF.

The V call is TRBV6-2 or TRBV6-3, the J call TRBJ2-1; maybe TRBD2 (6 bases). With 7 bases removed from V and 0 bases from J, the gap between germline ends came to 10 bases. The CDR3 contains 14 residues. CDR1 MNHEY and CDR2 SVGEGT come from the germline V gene. The chain's CDR3 is CASTSGPSYNEQFF. In DNA form, the CDR3 reads TGTGCCAGCACCAGCGGGCCCTCCTACAATGAGCAGTTCTTC.

This rearrangement joins TRBV5-1 to TRBJ2-1; TRBD2 aligns across 11 bases. The CDR3 covers 14 residues. The trim removed 6 bases at V and 4 bases at J, leaving 3 bases unmatched. CDR1 and CDR2 (germline): SGHRS, YFSETQ. In DNA form, the CDR3 reads TGCGCCAGCACCTTAGCGGGAGGGTACAATGAGCAGTTCTTC. This translates into CASTLAGGYNEQFF.

This clonotype was observed many times. CDR3 protein: CASSLDGGESSYEQYF. The CDR3 DNA reads as TGTGCCAGCAGCTTAGACGGGGGGGAGAGTTCCTACGAGCAGTACTTC. V gene TRBV7-2 combines with J gene TRBJ2-7; 8 nucleotides align to TRBD2. There are 16 residues in the CDR3. J gave up 1 base and V 1 base, and 6 bases lay outside the gene matches. Germline CDR1 and CDR2: SGHTA and FQGNSA.

The CDR3 spells CASSQIGAPLHF. DNA of the CDR3: TGCGCCAGCAGCCAAATAGGCGCACCCCTCCACTTT. The chain uses TRBV4-1 and TRBJ1-6; D unclear. CDR1 is MGHRA and CDR2 is YSYEKL in the germline V gene. The CDR3 loop spans 12 amino acids. V lost 2 bases to trimming and J lost 11 bases, with 7 bases between them.

A few counts support this clonotype. The chain uses TRBV7-2 and TRBJ2-1; TRBD1 is a possible D gene (6 bases). Germline CDR1 reads SGHTA; CDR2 reads FQGNSA. CDR3 length: 12 amino acids. The V end was cut by 6 bases, the J end by 9 bases, with 12 bases between. This CDR3 is CASSLAGVEQFF. For the CDR3, the DNA is TGTGCCAGCAGTCTCGCAGGGGTTGAGCAGTTCTTC.

Comments on this clonotype: A much larger clone lies a single base off, so this may be a read error. The genes are TRBV28 and TRBJ2-7; D ambiguous. The germline V gene has CDR1 MDHEN and CDR2 SYDVKM. CDR3 length: 12 residues. DNA of the CDR3: TGTGCCAGCAGGTTATGGTTCTACGAGCAGTACTTC. It yields the protein CASRLWFYEQYF.

This clonotype was counted only a few times. The genes are TRBV2 and TRBJ1-2; maybe TRBD1 (6 bases). The germline CDR1 and CDR2 sequences are SNHLY and FYNNEI. The CDR3 contains 13 residues. The V end lost 7 bases, the J end lost 8 bases, and 17 bases lay between the germline ends. The CDR3 spells CASIGQSGQGYTF. DNA for the CDR3: TGTGCCAGCATCGGACAGTCCGGGCAGGGCTACACCTTC. The complete variable domain, with remaining parts taken from reference TRBV2 and TRBJ1-2, reads EPEVTQTPSHQVTQMGQEVILRCVPISNHLYFYWYRQILGQKVEFLVSFYNNEISEKSEIFDDQFSVERPDGSNFTLKIRSTKLEDSAMYFCASIGQSGQGYTFGSGTRLTVV.

The chain is built from TRBV4-3 and TRBJ2-7; D is unclear. Germline V gene sequence: CDR1 LGHNA, CDR2 YSLEER. This CDR3 has 15 amino acids. V gave up 0 bases and J gave up 2 bases, with 11 bases separating them. The CDR3 coding sequence is TGCGCCAGCAGCCAAGATGGTGGGCAGACCTACGAGCAGTACTTC. This gives the protein CASSQDGGQTYEQYF.

V gene TRBV5-1 combines with J gene TRBJ2-1, with 9 bases matching TRBD1. Germline values: CDR1 SGHRS, CDR2 YFSETQ. Trimming at V came to 5 bases and at J to 6 bases, leaving 6 bases not matched to a gene. The length of the CDR3 is 14 residues. The CDR3 region is CASRRTGEGNEQFF. In nucleotides, the CDR3 is TGCGCCAGCAGAAGGACAGGGGAGGGCAATGAGCAGTTCTTC.

Comment on this clonotype: A read error is possible here, since a much larger clone lies one base away. The J gene is TRBJ2-5, the V gene TRBV4-2; 7 positions agree with TRBD1. Germline-derived CDR1 and CDR2 are LGHNA and YNFKEQ. After removal of 4 bases from V and 11 bases from J, the junction contained 16 bases not matched to a gene. The CDR3 has 15 residues. The CDR3 here is CASSRDRDSVRKQYF. In DNA, the CDR3 is TGTGCCAGCAGCCGAGACCGGGACAGCGTTAGGAAGCAGTACTTC.

This clonotype was seen more than once but under ten times. This rearrangement joins TRBV11-2 to TRBJ2-5; unclear D gene. V was pared by 2 bases and J by 1 base, with 8 bases between. This CDR3 is built from 14 residues. Germline loops: CDR1 SGHAT, CDR2 FQNNGV. This CDR3 is CASSLRGFQETQYF. CDR3 in DNA: TGTGCCAGCAGCTTAAGAGGATTCCAAGAGACCCAGTACTTC.

V is TRBV20-1 and J is TRBJ2-2; no reliable D call. In germline, CDR1 is DFQATT, CDR2 SNEGSKA (reference sequence). The CDR3 sequence is 12 residues long. Trimming removed 4 bases at V and 5 bases at J, with 8 bases between. CDR3 loop: CSATSDTGELFF. DNA of the CDR3: TGCAGTGCTACCAGCGATACCGGGGAGCTGTTTTTT.

This clonotype was counted a few times. This rearrangement joins TRBV18 to TRBJ1-4, with unresolved D. The CDR3 spans 13 residues. Germline lookup yields CDR1 KGHSH and CDR2 LQKENI. Trimming removed 2 bases at V and 8 bases at J, with 9 bases between. The CDR3 DNA reads as TGTGCCAGCTCACCAGTGGCGTGGGAAAAACTGTTTTTT. Translation gives CASSPVAWEKLFF.

V and J are TRBV5-1 and TRBJ2-3; 7 nucleotides match TRBD1. The CDR3 sequence is 17 residues long. J was trimmed by 1 base and V by 0 bases; bases with no gene match: 8. Germline V CDR1 and CDR2: SGHRS, YFSETQ. CDR3 sequence (DNA): TGCGCCAGCAGCTTGGCCCACGGACAGGCAGGCACAGATACGCAGTATTTT. This sequence encodes CASSLAHGQAGTDTQYF. Full variable domain (missing parts from reference TRBV5-1 and TRBJ2-3): KAGVTQTPRYLIKTRGQQVTLSCSPISGHRSVSWYQQTPGQGLQFLFEYFSETQRNKGNFPGRFSGRQFSNSRSEMNVSTLELGDSALYLCASSLAHGQAGTDTQYFGPGTRLTVL.

CDR3 loop: CAWSKTGGDEQYF. In DNA form, the CDR3 reads TGTGCCTGGAGTAAGACAGGGGGCGACGAGCAGTACTTC. This chain links TRBV30 with TRBJ2-7, with TRBD1 identical over 10 bases. The CDR3 is 13 amino acids. J gave up 5 bases and V 2 bases, and 3 bases lay outside the gene matches. Per the germline V gene, CDR1 is GTSNPN and CDR2 is SVGIG (reference sequence).

DNA for the CDR3: TGTGCCAGCAGCCCAGGGGGTCCCTGGACTAACTATGGCTACACCTTC. Amino acids: CASSPGGPWTNYGYTF. This chain uses TRBV9 with TRBJ1-2, with 7 positions matching TRBD1. This CDR3 is 16 amino acids long. With 4 bases clipped from V and 0 bases from J, the junction kept 9 bases outside the gene matches. Germline CDR1 SGDLS, CDR2 YYNGEE.

This chain connects TRBV6-2 or TRBV6-3 to TRBJ2-1, with 8 positions matching TRBD2. This CDR3 region has 13 residues. Germline trimming cut 8 bases from V and 7 bases from J; bases unmatched to any gene: 7. Germline CDR1 is MNHEY and CDR2 is SVGEGT. The CDR3 loop is CASSRTSTNEQFF. In nucleotides, the CDR3 is TGTGCCAGCTCCCGGACTAGCACTAATGAGCAGTTCTTC.

This clonotype was counted a single time. The gene calls are TRBV5-1 and TRBJ1-1; D is possibly TRBD1 (5 bases). The CDR3 loop spans 13 amino acids. V was trimmed by 6 bases and J by 7 bases, leaving 16 bases between them. Germline values: CDR1 SGHRS, CDR2 YFSETQ. In DNA, the CDR3 is TGCGCCAGCATGGGGGGAAGAAAAGGTGAAGCTTTCTTT. This sequence encodes CASMGGRKGEAFF. Filled out from reference TRBV5-1 and TRBJ1-1, the complete variable domain reads KAGVTQTPRYLIKTRGQQVTLSCSPISGHRSVSWYQQTPGQGLQFLFEYFSETQRNKGNFPGRFSGRQFSNSRSEMNVSTLELGDSALYLCASMGGRKGEAFFGQGTRLTVV.

This clonotype has just a few counts. At one end, the junction sequence differs from germline, possibly due to a read error. The J gene is TRBJ1-1, the V gene TRBV4-1; TRBD1 is a possible D gene (5 bases). There are 17 residues in the CDR3. Germline V gene lookup returns CDR1 MGHRA and CDR2 YSYEKL. CDR3 loop: CASSQTRGWGMNAEAFF. CDR3 in DNA: TGCGCCAGCAGCCAGACAAGGGGATGGGGGATGAACGCTGAAGCTTTCTTT.